What follows are 25 T cell receptor beta chains derived from one specimen sequenced in a study of cytomegalovirus exposure and HLA in healthy donors. The PCR contained 60 Vbeta and 13 Jbeta primers. Assay: immunoSEQ multiplex PCR; the TCRdb copy retains only in-frame clones and omits some. The data show about 170,000 clones, over 80% seen once. What was sequenced was PBMCs. Receptors were obtained from a boy under 10 years old in good health and CMV-seronegative.

The V and J genes are TRBV7-9 and TRBJ2-1; 9 nucleotides match TRBD2. The CDR3 totals 14 residues. Germline trimming cut 1 base from V and 15 bases from J; bases unmatched to any gene: 10. Germline CDR1 and CDR2: SEHNR and FQNEAQ (reference sequence). In nucleotides, the CDR3 is TGTGCCAGCAGCTTAGATCTAGCGGGACATGACGGGTTCTTC. This translates into CASSLDLAGHDGFF.

The chain has TRBV7-9 and TRBJ2-1, with D perhaps matching TRBD2 (6 bases). V lost 3 bases and J 6 bases, leaving 15 bases between the germline ends. The CDR3 spans 15 residues. The germline V gene has CDR1 SEHNR and CDR2 FQNEAQ (reference sequence). The CDR3 coding sequence is TGTGCCAGCAGCTTGGCCGGGGCAGCGGGCAATGAGCAGTTCTTC. This translates into CASSLAGAAGNEQFF.

This clone was observed a few times. The chain joins TRBV5-1 to TRBJ2-5, with D possibly TRBD1 on 6 matching bases. Between the trimmed V and J ends, which lost 4 bases and 5 bases, there was a span of 12 bases. CDR3 length equals 13 residues. CDR1 is SGHRS, CDR2 YFSETQ, per germline. The CDR3 is CASSPDRWETQYF. In DNA form, the CDR3 reads TGCGCCAGCAGCCCTGACAGGTGGGAGACCCAGTACTTC. The full variable domain, rest sourced from reference TRBV5-1 and TRBJ2-5, is KAGVTQTPRYLIKTRGQQVTLSCSPISGHRSVSWYQQTPGQGLQFLFEYFSETQRNKGNFPGRFSGRQFSNSRSEMNVSTLELGDSALYLCASSPDRWETQYFGPGTRLLVL.

The rearrangement links TRBV6-6 to TRBJ1-2, with TRBD1 matching over 7 bases. With V trimmed by 7 bases and J by 4 bases, 9 bases remained unmatched. CDR1 is MNHNY and CDR2 is SVGAGI in the germline V gene (reference sequence). This CDR3 has 14 amino acids. DNA for the CDR3: TGTGCCAGCAAGAATCCGGGACAGAGCTATGGCTACACCTTC. Translated, it gives CASKNPGQSYGYTF.

The gene calls are TRBV5-4 and TRBJ2-6, with TRBD2 as a possible D gene (5 bases). Trimming shortened V by 5 bases and J by 4 bases, and 10 bases separated the two germline ends. Germline assignment: CDR1 SGHNT and CDR2 YYREEE (reference sequence). The CDR3 totals 14 residues. The CDR3 region has the DNA TGTGCCAGCAGGCTTCCGGGGGGGGCCAACGTCCTGACTTTC. Translation gives CASRLPGGANVLTF.

The sample holds one count of this clone. The chain employs TRBV7-2 and TRBJ1-2; 9 bases are shared with TRBD1. The CDR3 has 13 residues. V was clipped by 5 bases and J by 9 bases; unmatched bases: 7. CDR1 and CDR2 from the germline V gene are SGHTA and FQGNSA. The CDR3 DNA reads as TGTGCCAGCAGCACTCGGACAGGGGCGAGCTACACCTTC. Encoded protein: CASSTRTGASYTF.

This chain connects TRBV9 to TRBJ2-1; TRBD1 matches at 8 bases. Germline CDR1 SGDLS, CDR2 YYNGEE. This CDR3 is 14 amino acids long. V lost 2 bases, J lost 5 bases, and 3 bases stayed unmatched. The CDR3 bases are TGTGCCAGCAGCGTTAAGACAGGGGACAATGAGCAGTTCTTC. Protein: CASSVKTGDNEQFF.

This chain uses TRBV28 with TRBJ1-2; 9 bases agree with TRBD1. The ends lost 6 bases at V and 4 bases at J; junction bases unmatched: 3. CDR1 and CDR2 (germline): MDHEN, SYDVKM. The CDR3 sequence is 13 residues long. DNA of the CDR3: TGTGCCAGCAGAGGGGACAGGGTCTATGGCTACACCTTC. Residues: CASRGDRVYGYTF.

This clone was recorded once. The CDR3 protein is CATGQATDTQYF. In DNA form, the CDR3 reads TGTGCCACCGGACAAGCCACAGATACGCAGTATTTT. This chain links TRBV27 with TRBJ2-3, with a tentative D call TRBD1 (5 bases). The CDR3 runs to 12 residues. V lost 10 bases, J lost 2 bases, and 10 bases lay in between. The germline V gene has CDR1 MNHEY and CDR2 SMNVEV (reference sequence).

The chain is built from TRBV18 and TRBJ1-3; D call uncertain. V lost 2 bases, J lost 4 bases, and 12 bases lay in between. Germline assignment: CDR1 KGHSH and CDR2 LQKENI. The length of the CDR3 is 15 residues. For the CDR3, the DNA is TGTGCCAGCTCACCAGTAGCACACCACGGAAACACCATATATTTT. Protein product: CASSPVAHHGNTIYF.

This clone was seen only once. The chain carries TRBV6-4 and TRBJ2-1; 10 bases are shared with TRBD2. The CDR3 totals 17 residues. Germline V CDR1 and CDR2: MRHNA, SNTAGT. Trimming at V came to 2 bases and at J to 5 bases, leaving 9 bases not matched to a gene. CDR3 nucleotides: TGTGCCAGCAGTGACCGAGATCGGACTAGCGGTGACAATGAGCAGTTCTTC. Translated: CASSDRDRTSGDNEQFF.

This chain links TRBV28 with TRBJ1-1; no clear D. This CDR3 is 16 amino acids long. Per the germline V gene, CDR1 is MDHEN and CDR2 is SYDVKM. The ends were cut back, 6 bases at V and 1 base at J, with 18 bases in the middle. CDR3 coding DNA: TGTGCCAGCAGGTATGATCTCGAGGTGGGGAACACTGAAGCTTTCTTT. This encodes CASRYDLEVGNTEAFF. The full variable domain, with the rest looked up from reference TRBV28 and TRBJ1-1, is DVKVTQSSRYLVKRTGEKVFLECVQDMDHENMFWYRQDPGLGLRLIYFSYDVKMKEKGDIPEGYSVSREKKERFSLILESASTNQTSMYLCASRYDLEVGNTEAFFGQGTRLTVV.

The chain joins TRBV6-6 to TRBJ2-7; no reliable D call. Germline CDR1 reads MNHNY; CDR2 reads SVGAGI (reference sequence). V was cut by 4 bases and J by 6 bases, with 19 bases left in between. The CDR3 totals 15 residues. As DNA, the CDR3 is TGTGCCAGCAGTTCACGCGATTACCCATATGGCGAGCAGTACTTC. Residues: CASSSRDYPYGEQYF.

The DNA of the CDR3 is TGCGCCAGCAGCCCGAAGATAAGGGAGCACTCTGGAAACACCATATATTTT. Translating it yields CASSPKIREHSGNTIYF. V and J are TRBV4-3 and TRBJ1-3; D not certain. The CDR3 has 17 amino acids. V dropped 4 bases and J dropped 0 bases, with 16 bases sitting between them. Germline CDR1 and CDR2: LGHNA and YSLEER.

The chain combines TRBV7-6 with TRBJ2-5; D not resolved. V was clipped by 5 bases and J by 5 bases, with 9 bases between them. CDR1 and CDR2 from the germline V gene are SGHVS and FNYEAQ. The CDR3 contains 12 residues. The CDR3 loop is CASSGQRETQYF. The DNA of the CDR3 is TGTGCCAGCAGCGGGCAAAGGGAGACCCAGTACTTC.

This chain connects TRBV27 to TRBJ2-3, with 9 bases that match TRBD2. V gave up 1 base and J gave up 0 bases; unmatched junction bases: 5. CDR3 length: 17 amino acids. The germline V gene has CDR1 MNHEY and CDR2 SMNVEV (reference sequence). CDR3 loop: CASSLYRTSASTDTQYF. DNA of the CDR3: TGTGCCAGCAGTTTATATAGGACTAGCGCAAGCACAGATACGCAGTATTTT.

The CDR3 nucleotides read TGTGCCAGCAGTGAACCGGGGGGAGTCTCCTACGAGCAGTACTTC. Translated: CASSEPGGVSYEQYF. This chain uses TRBV6-1 with TRBJ2-7; 7 bases fit TRBD2. Trimming removed 2 bases from V and 0 bases from J; junction bases left unmatched: 4. CDR1 and CDR2 (germline): MNHNS, SASEGT. The CDR3 length is 15 residues.

This clone was found a few times. The CDR3 nucleotides read TGCGCCAGCAGCCAAGGTATCGACAGGGAGAAGGGCTACACCTTC. Its translation: CASSQGIDREKGYTF. This sequence joins TRBV4-3 and TRBJ1-2, with TRBD1 matching 7 bases. The CDR3 extends over 15 amino acids. V trimming: 1 base; J trimming: 8 bases; junction bases outside the gene matches: 10. CDR1 and CDR2 from the germline V gene are LGHNA and YSLEER.

The rearrangement joins TRBV19 to TRBJ1-1; D uncertain. V gave up 3 bases and J gave up 5 bases, with 10 bases separating them. Germline-derived CDR1 and CDR2 are LNHDA and SQIVND (reference sequence). The CDR3 contains 13 residues. CDR3 coding DNA: TGTGCCAGTAGTATCACATTTTGGACTGAAGCTTTCTTT. The encoded protein is CASSITFWTEAFF. The complete variable domain, with remaining parts taken from reference TRBV19 and TRBJ1-1, reads DGGITQSPKYLFRKEGQNVTLSCEQNLNHDAMYWYRQDPGQGLRLIYYSQIVNDFQKGDIAEGYSVSREKKESFPLTVTSAQKNPTAFYLCASSITFWTEAFFGQGTRLTVV.

The chain is built from TRBV29-1 and TRBJ1-2; D is ambiguous. There are 12 residues in the CDR3. V lost 3 bases and J lost 2, with 7 bases in between. Germline CDR1 and CDR2: SQVTM and ANQGSEA. CDR3 residues: CSVDVQNYGYTF. The CDR3 nucleotides are TGCAGCGTTGACGTACAGAACTATGGCTACACCTTC.

V usage is TRBV5-4 and J usage is TRBJ2-5; TRBD2 matches 7 bases. Per germline, CDR1 SGHNT and CDR2 YYREEE (reference sequence). V trimming: 4 bases; J trimming: 2 bases; junction bases outside the gene matches: 5. The CDR3 has 14 residues. The CDR3 is CASSREAGQETQYF. The CDR3 DNA reads as TGTGCCAGCAGCAGAGAAGCGGGGCAAGAGACCCAGTACTTC.

The genes are TRBV11-2 and TRBJ1-5, with 9 positions matching TRBD1. The CDR3 consists of 17 residues. Germline V gene data show CDR1 as SGHAT and CDR2 as FQNNGV. The trim removed 1 base at V and 5 bases at J, leaving 9 bases unmatched. CDR3 in amino acids: CASSLGSGTGTYQPQHF. CDR3 sequence (DNA): TGTGCCAGCAGCTTAGGTTCGGGGACAGGGACTTATCAGCCCCAGCATTTT. The full variable domain, in which reference TRBV11-2 and TRBJ1-5 provide the parts outside the CDR3, is EAGVAQSPRYKIIEKRQSVAFWCNPISGHATLYWYQQILGQGPKLLIQFQNNGVVDDSQLPKDRFSAERLKGVDSTLKIQPAKLEDSAVYLCASSLGSGTGTYQPQHFGDGTRLSIL.

The chain recombines TRBV5-1 with TRBJ2-5; 10 nucleotides line up with TRBD2. With V trimmed by 2 bases and J by 4 bases, 11 bases remained unmatched. Per the germline V gene, CDR1 is SGHRS and CDR2 is YFSETQ. The CDR3 runs 17 residues. The CDR3 protein is CASSFGLAGVSGETQYF. For the CDR3, the DNA is TGCGCCAGCAGCTTCGGGCTAGCGGGAGTCTCGGGAGAGACCCAGTACTTC.

This clone has only a few counts. Other DNA sequences in this specimen translate into the identical CDR3. V is TRBV7-2 and J is TRBJ1-1; 9 positions agree with TRBD1. The junction had 5 bases not matched to a gene; V was cut back by 2 bases and J by 4 bases. Germline V CDR1 and CDR2: SGHTA, FQGNSA. The CDR3 is 15 residues long. CDR3 nucleotides: TGTGCCAGCAGCTTATCACAGGGGGCGTCCACTGAAGCTTTCTTT. Encoded protein: CASSLSQGASTEAFF.

V gene TRBV28 combines with J gene TRBJ1-1; D perhaps matches TRBD1 (6 bases). Germline V gene data show CDR1 as MDHEN and CDR2 as SYDVKM. Trimming removed 3 bases at V and 11 bases at J, with 19 bases between. The CDR3 runs 14 residues. The CDR3 region is CASSFRGTGTRAFF. CDR3 nucleotide sequence: TGTGCCAGCAGTTTCCGGGGCACAGGGACTAGGGCTTTCTTT.